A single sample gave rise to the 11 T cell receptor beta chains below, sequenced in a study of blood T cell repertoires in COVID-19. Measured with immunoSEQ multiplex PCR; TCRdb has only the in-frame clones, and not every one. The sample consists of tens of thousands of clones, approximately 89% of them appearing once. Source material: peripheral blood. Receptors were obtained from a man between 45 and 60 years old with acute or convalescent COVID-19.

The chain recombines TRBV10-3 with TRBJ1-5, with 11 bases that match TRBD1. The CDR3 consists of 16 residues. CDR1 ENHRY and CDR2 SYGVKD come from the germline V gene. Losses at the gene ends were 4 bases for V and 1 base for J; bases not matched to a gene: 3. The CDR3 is CAISAGQGVSNQPQHF. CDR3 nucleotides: TGTGCCATCAGTGCGGGACAGGGGGTAAGCAATCAGCCCCAGCATTTT.

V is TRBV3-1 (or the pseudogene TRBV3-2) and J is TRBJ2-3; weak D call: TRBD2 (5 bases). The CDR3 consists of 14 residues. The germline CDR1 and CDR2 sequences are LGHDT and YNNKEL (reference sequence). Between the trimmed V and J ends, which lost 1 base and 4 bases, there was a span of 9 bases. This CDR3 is CASSQVQEADTQYF. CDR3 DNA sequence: TGTGCCAGCAGCCAAGTCCAGGAGGCAGATACGCAGTATTTT.

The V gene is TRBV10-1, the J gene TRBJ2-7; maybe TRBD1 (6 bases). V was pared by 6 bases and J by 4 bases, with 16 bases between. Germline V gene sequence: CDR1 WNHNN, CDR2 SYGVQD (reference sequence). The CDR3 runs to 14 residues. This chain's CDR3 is CASSGTRGKYEQYF. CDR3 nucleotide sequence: TGCGCCAGCAGCGGGACAAGGGGTAAGTACGAGCAGTACTTC.

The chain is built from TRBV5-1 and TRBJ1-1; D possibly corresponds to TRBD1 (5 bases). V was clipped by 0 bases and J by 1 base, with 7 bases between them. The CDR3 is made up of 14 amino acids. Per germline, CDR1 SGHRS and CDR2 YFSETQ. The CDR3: CASSLEGQNTEAFF. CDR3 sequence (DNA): TGCGCCAGCAGCTTGGAAGGACAGAACACTGAAGCTTTCTTT.

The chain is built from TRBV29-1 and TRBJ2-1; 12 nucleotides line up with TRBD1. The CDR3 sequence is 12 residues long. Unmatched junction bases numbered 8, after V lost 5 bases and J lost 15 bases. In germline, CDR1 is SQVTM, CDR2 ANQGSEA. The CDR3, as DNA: TGCAGCGTTACATATGGGACAGGGGGCCTGTTCTTC. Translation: CSVTYGTGGLFF.

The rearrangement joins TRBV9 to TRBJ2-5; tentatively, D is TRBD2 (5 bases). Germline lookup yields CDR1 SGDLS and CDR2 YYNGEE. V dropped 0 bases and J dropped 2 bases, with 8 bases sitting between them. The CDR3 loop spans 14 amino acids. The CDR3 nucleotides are TGTGCCAGCAGCGTAGGTCTAGCTCAAGAGACCCAGTACTTC. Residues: CASSVGLAQETQYF.

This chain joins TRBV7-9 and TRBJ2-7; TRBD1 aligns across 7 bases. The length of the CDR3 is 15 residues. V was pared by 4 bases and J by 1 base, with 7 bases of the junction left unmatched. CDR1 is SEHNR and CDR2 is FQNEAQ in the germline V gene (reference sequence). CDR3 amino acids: CASSSLSTGSYEQYF. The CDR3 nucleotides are TGTGCCAGCAGCTCCCTTTCGACAGGGTCCTACGAGCAGTACTTC. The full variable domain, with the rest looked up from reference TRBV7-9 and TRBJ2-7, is DTGVSQNPRHKITKRGQNVTFRCDPISEHNRLYWYRQTLGQGPEFLTYFQNEAQLEKSRLLSDRFSAERPKGSFSTLEIQRTEQGDSAMYLCASSSLSTGSYEQYFGPGTRLTVT.

The CDR3 protein is CASSIGGQGLAKNIQYF. CDR3 in DNA: TGTGCCAGTAGTATAGGGGGACAGGGGCTAGCCAAAAACATTCAGTACTTC. The chain is built from TRBV19 and TRBJ2-4, with 10 bases that match TRBD1. CDR3 length: 17 amino acids. V shed 1 base, J shed 0 bases, and the junction held 3 bases outside the gene matches. Germline CDR1 LNHDA, CDR2 SQIVND (reference sequence).

The CDR3 DNA follows: TGTGCCGGCGGGCATGGGAGTGAAAACACCATATATTTT. Translation gives CAGGHGSENTIYF. J is TRBJ1-3 and V is TRBV10-3; D is ambiguous. The CDR3 is made up of 13 amino acids. The germline V gene has CDR1 ENHRY and CDR2 SYGVKD. V was trimmed by 11 bases and J by 6 bases, leaving 17 bases between them.

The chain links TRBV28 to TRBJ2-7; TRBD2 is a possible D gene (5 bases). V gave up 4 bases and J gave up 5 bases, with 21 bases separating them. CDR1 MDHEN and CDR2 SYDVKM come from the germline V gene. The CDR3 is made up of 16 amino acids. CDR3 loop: CASSSPLEGSFHEQYF. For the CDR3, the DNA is TGTGCCAGCAGTTCCCCCCTTGAGGGTAGCTTCCACGAGCAGTACTTC. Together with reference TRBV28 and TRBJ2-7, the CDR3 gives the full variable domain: DVKVTQSSRYLVKRTGEKVFLECVQDMDHENMFWYRQDPGLGLRLIYFSYDVKMKEKGDIPEGYSVSREKKERFSLILESASTNQTSMYLCASSSPLEGSFHEQYFGPGTRLTVT.

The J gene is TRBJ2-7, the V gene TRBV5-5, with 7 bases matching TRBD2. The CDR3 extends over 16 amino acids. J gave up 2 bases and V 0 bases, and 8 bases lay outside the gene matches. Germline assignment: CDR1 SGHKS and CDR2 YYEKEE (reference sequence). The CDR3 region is CASSLGIGTKAYEQYF. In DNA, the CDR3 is TGTGCCAGCAGCTTGGGGATCGGGACTAAAGCCTACGAGCAGTACTTC.